What follows describes a single T cell receptor (beta chain). Its antigen is unidentified. Clones were sequenced by immunoSEQ multiplex PCR, and TCRdb holds only the in-frame ones, with some missing. The sample comprises 100,000 to 150,000 clones, approximately 90% of which are singletons, and approximately 1.6% rests with the top ten. The data were obtained in a study of T cell responses to AZD1222 COVID-19 vaccine. For the study at large: Whether given at about 4 or about 12 weeks, second doses were pooled.

The V gene's germline CDR1 is SGHAT and CDR2 FQDESV (reference sequence). V shed 5 bases, J shed 7 bases, and the junction held 6 bases outside the gene matches. The CDR3 spans 13 residues. The study's findings and limits: At baseline, just a handful of AZD1222 recipients tested seropositive. Once two AZD1222 doses were given, Spike-specific TCR breadth and depth went up.

This clonotype was sampled from an adult in good health. The sample consisted of peripheral blood, taken on day 0 of AZD1222 vaccination. The chain employs TRBV11-1 and TRBJ2-5, with 8 positions matching TRBD1. As DNA, the CDR3 is TGTGCCAGCAGCCTGACAGGGGACAGGACCCAGTACTTC. Translating gives CASSLTGDRTQYF.